The text below deals with one T cell receptor (beta chain). The clone's antigen remains unknown. There are no base qualities to consult, and no much larger clone falls within one base. These data come from a study of shared clonotypes between healthy human individuals (TCRdb year 2020). Notes on the research overall: The cohort included three men and a couple of women between 18 and 49 years of age. For each donor, three plates each were used for CD4 naive and CD4 memory, two plates were used for CD8 naive, and one plate was used for CD8 memory. Blood TCR repertoires of five healthy adults were deeply sequenced to estimate repertoire size and the extent of clonotype sharing between individuals. Libraries were prepared and TCR repertoires were sequenced by different laboratories using diverse techniques, in order to increase sequencing depth and limit assay-specific biases. Leukapheresis yielded between about 0.9 and 9 billion PBMCs per donor.

Using the deep immunoSEQ assay, TCR CDR3 regions were amplified from genomic DNA by multiplex PCR. Genomic DNA extracted from each cell subset was distributed evenly over all wells of several immunoSEQ 96-well plates, and each plate served as one replicate. For sorted subsets, each replicate PCR was loaded with roughly 190 ng genomic DNA, equivalent to 32,000 or so T cell genomes. Purified libraries were measured with a Qubit 3.0 fluorometer, size-checked on a Bioanalyzer 2100, and measured again with the KAPA Library Quantification kit. Every immunoSEQ 96-well plate was sequenced on a dedicated single-read 150-cycle Illumina NextSeq 550 flow cell. From the authors' description of their analysis: Because only junctional sequences without quality scores were contained in the immunoSEQ output, filtering matching that applied to full-length reads could not be performed. Sequences were annotated with PyIR, a Python wrapper for IgBLAST v1.9, and V/J genes and CDR3 were assigned using IMGT germline references. Reads were filtered out if the reads had weak V/J assignments (E-value above 1e-6), no CDR3, stop codons, out-of-frame junctions, or ambiguous translated residues. V3J clonotypes were defined by identical inferred V gene, J gene, and CDR3 amino acid sequence. Percentage overlap between repertoires was calculated by dividing the number of shared unique clonotypes by the size of the smaller repertoire. Three approaches were used to assess repertoire richness: RTK rarefaction, the Chao1 estimator, and Recon v2.1 estimates of unobserved clonotypes. OLGA was used to compute generation probabilities for all TCRbeta clonotypes that the gDNA method yielded from a few donors. In its TCRdb copy, this immuneACCESS table keeps in-frame sequences only and misses some clones. Where compared with another copy, unresolved V genes explain less than half of these, and the others have no known cause. The D gene and trimming were derived from the DNA, and the V and J assignments and clone size from that table. This sample gives around 2,000,000 clones in total; 90% to 95% of them show up just once. The biggest ten clones account for around 1.7% of the sample.

The CDR3, cysteine through phenylalanine, is 16 amino acids long. CDR3 DNA only is kept here, 48 bases in frame from base 1. CDR1 WNHNN and CDR2 SYGVQD were looked up in the germline V gene (reference sequence). Trimming takes 2 bases off V and 6 bases off J; junction bases not matched to a gene: 11. CD8 naive samples consisted of CD45RO-negative cells that were positively selected for CCR7, yielding a CD45RA+CCR7+ population without TemRA cells. The donors were healthy, HIV-negative adults with no recently reported acute infections or vaccinations. Every donor was a Caucasian adult living in Nashville, Tennessee, USA. After blood collection by leukapheresis, PBMCs were isolated using Ficoll-Histopaque density gradient centrifugation and then cryopreserved in the vapor phase of liquid nitrogen. Analytical flow cytometry was used to check the purity and quantity of every magnetically sorted T cell population. Each sorted fraction had its genomic DNA isolated and then quantified by UV absorbance on a Nanodrop 2000c.

Broad study findings and their caveats: Compared with non-shared clonotypes, the clonotypes found in all four sorted-subset donors had higher generation probabilities. Approximately 4.8% of naive CD4, roughly 3.5% of naive CD8, about 2.4% of memory CD4, and 0.35% to 0.5% of memory CD8 clonotypes were shared across several donors. Even with the large sequencing depth, rarefaction of the sorted-subset datasets indicated that sequencing was incomplete. Naive subsets generally had larger estimated clonotype richness than memory subsets did. Sampling was restricted to blood, and TCR repertoires in tissues likely differ from the TCR repertoires found in blood. Based on pairwise subsampling, the degree of clonotype sharing among donors was expected to be affected by sequencing depth. Because the study included only a small number of donors, the genetic and exposure-history diversity represented was limited.

Recombination connected TRBV10-1 to TRBJ2-3, with 7 bases in between that match TRBD2. The sequence was obtained from a man in his late teens or twenties in good health. Some clones in this sample may be carry-over from other donors' samples. The specimen sequenced was naive CD8+ T cells from PBMCs. The cell subset or site label here, explained by the study, means: CD45RA+CCR7+. The CDR3 reads as follows: CASSEGVGLVWDTQYF. The DNA sequence reads TGCGCCAGCAGTGAGGGTGTCGGACTAGTCTGGGATACGCAGTATTTT.